The rows below give T cell receptor beta chains drawn from one sample of a study of cytomegalovirus exposure and HLA in healthy donors. Some clones are missing from TCRdb's copy, which holds only in-frame ones; the method was immunoSEQ multiplex PCR. Of roughly 200,000 clones listed, 86% are singletons. Sequencing was performed on PBMCs. The source of these receptors is a woman in her 30s in good health and CMV-seronegative. Each CDR3 is given with its conserved first and last residue. A D gene is named only where the DNA matches it firmly. Expanded clones get a size class; other rows say once, few or many, or leave the size out.

d_call clone_size j_call cdr3_length v_call cdr3_nt cdr3_aa
- - TRBJ2-1 15 TRBV5-8 TGTGCCAGCAGCTTGTGGGCAGGGGAGGGGAATGAGCAGTTCTTC CASSLWAGEGNEQFF
- - TRBJ2-3 14 TRBV19 TGTGCCAGTAGTCTAATACAGGGAACAGATACGCAGTATTTT CASSLIQGTDTQYF
- - TRBJ2-2 17 TRBV2 TGTGCCAGCAGCAGGACGCGTGGGCGGGAAGGTGTCGGGGAGCTGTTTTTT CASSRTRGREGVGELFF
- - TRBJ2-4 15 TRBV28 TGTGCCAGCAGTCCCCATGGAGGCCCCAAAAACATTCAGTACTTC CASSPHGGPKNIQYF
TRBD1 - TRBJ1-3 15 TRBV9 TGTGCCAGCAGCCCCAGGGACAGCTCTGGAAACACCATATATTTT CASSPRDSSGNTIYF
TRBD2 - TRBJ2-7 15 TRBV5-1 TGCGCCAGCAGCTACTCCGGGACTAGCGGGAGAGAGCAGTACTTC CASSYSGTSGREQYF
TRBD1 - TRBJ2-1 13 TRBV5-4 TGTGCCAGCAGCGCTAACAGGGGCGATGAGCAGTTCTTC CASSANRGDEQFF
- - TRBJ1-2 13 TRBV6-5 TGTGCCAGCAGTTACCATCCTAACTATGGCTACACCTTC CASSYHPNYGYTF
- - TRBJ1-1 14 TRBV5-1 TGCGCCAGCAGTCGTACAGGGAGTAACACTGAAGCTTTCTTT CASSRTGSNTEAFF
- - TRBJ2-1 12 TRBV5-1 TGCGCCAGCAGATTTTCCGGGACAGAGCAGTTCTTC CASRFSGTEQFF
- - TRBJ2-1 15 TRBV28 TGTGCCAGCAGTTTTCGCGGGAATCCCTACAATGAGCAGTTCTTC CASSFRGNPYNEQFF
- few TRBJ1-5 15 TRBV28 TGTGCCAGCAGGAAAGCAGGGCCATTTGGTCAGCCCCAGCATTTT CASRKAGPFGQPQHF
- - TRBJ2-1 13 TRBV14 TGTGCCAGCAGCCAAGATACGGGTCTCAGGCAGTTCTTC CASSQDTGLRQFF
TRBD2 - TRBJ2-1 15 TRBV28 TGTGCCAGCAGTTTCCCCAGCGGGGGGTACAATGAGCAGTTCTTC CASSFPSGGYNEQFF
- once TRBJ1-5 16 TRBV10-3 TGTGCCATCAGTGAGTCGGCGGGGCGAGGGGATCAGCCCCAGCATTTT CAISESAGRGDQPQHF
- - TRBJ2-7 13 TRBV27 TGTGCCAGCAAGGACTCGAGCTCCTACGAGCAGTACTTC CASKDSSSYEQYF
- - TRBJ2-7 14 TRBV4-2 TGTGCCAGCAGCCAAGGTGGTAGGAGGGCCGAGCAGTACTTC CASSQGGRRAEQYF
- few TRBJ2-7 14 TRBV5-1 TGCGCCAGCAGCCCGAACTCCGGGACCTACGAGCAGTACTTC CASSPNSGTYEQYF
- - TRBJ2-7 12 TRBV23-1 TGCGCCAGCAGTCCTCAGGGGATAGAGCAGTACTTC CASSPQGIEQYF
- - TRBJ1-1 13 TRBV12-5 TGTGCTAGTGGCTTGGGAGGGGGCACTGAAGCTTTCTTT CASGLGGGTEAFF
TRBD1 - TRBJ1-2 13 TRBV5-6 TGTGCCAGCAGCCCGACAGGGAACTATGGCTACACCTTC CASSPTGNYGYTF
- - TRBJ2-2 13 TRBV18 TGTGCCAGCTCACGTCCACAGGCCGGGGAGCTGTTTTTT CASSRPQAGELFF
- - TRBJ2-1 16 TRBV29-1 TGCAGCGTTGATGGATTCGCAGCGAGCTCCTACAATGAGCAGTTCTTC CSVDGFAASSYNEQFF
TRBD2 - TRBJ2-1 17 TRBV5-1 TGCGCCAGCAGCTTAGGACTAGCGGGGGACCGATCTAGTGAGCAGTTCTTC CASSLGLAGDRSSEQFF
- - TRBJ2-7 14 TRBV11-3 TGTGCCAGCAGCTTAGAGCACAGGTCCTACGAGCAGTACTTC CASSLEHRSYEQYF
TRBD2 once TRBJ2-7 15 TRBV7-2 TGTGCCAGCAGCCCAGAGGGCGGGGGGCCCTACGGGCAGTACTTC CASSPEGGGPYGQYF
TRBD2 - TRBJ2-1 15 TRBV11-2 TGTGCCAGCAGGCCACTAGCGGGAGTGTCAAATGAGCAGTTCTTC CASRPLAGVSNEQFF
TRBD2 - TRBJ2-1 16 TRBV7-9 TGTGCCAGCAGCTCCAGGTCCCTAGCGGGGGTCGATGAGCAGTTCTTC CASSSRSLAGVDEQFF
- - TRBJ2-7 14 TRBV2 TGTGCCAGCAGTGATTTAGTCGGTCCCTACGAGCAGTACTTC CASSDLVGPYEQYF